One and the same sample provided the 28 T cell receptor beta chains below, sequenced in a study of shared clonotypes between healthy human individuals. Some clones are missing from TCRdb's copy, which holds only in-frame ones; the method was immunoSEQ multiplex PCR. This repertoire shows around 690,000 clones, 90% found once; its top ten account for 30% to 35%. Sequencing was performed on memory CD8+ T cells from PBMCs. The subset denotes: CD45RO+ cells pooled with CCR7-negative TemRA cells. These receptors originate from a young man in good health. Some clones in this sample may be carry-over from other donors' samples.

The rearrangement links TRBV5-1 to TRBJ2-2; 12 bases are shared with TRBD2. Germline V gene sequence: CDR1 SGHRS, CDR2 YFSETQ. The V segment lost 8 bases and the J segment 0 bases; nucleotides outside the gene matches: 8. The CDR3 is made up of 17 amino acids. CDR3 amino acids: CASCPGLAGPNTGELFF. The DNA for the CDR3 is TGCGCCAGTTGCCCGGGACTAGCGGGCCCGAACACCGGGGAGCTGTTTTTT.

The chain recombines TRBV19 with TRBJ1-5; the D is unclear. The germline V gene has CDR1 LNHDA and CDR2 SQIVND (reference sequence). Deletions cut 11 bases from V and 1 base from J, with 15 bases between. CDR3 length equals 14 residues. CDR3 DNA sequence: TGTGCCGTTGCTAGGCTGGGCAGCAATCAGCCCCAGCATTTT. Protein: CAVARLGSNQPQHF.

The chain employs TRBV28 and TRBJ2-7; D remains unclear. Trimming removed 5 bases at V and 2 bases at J, with 7 bases between. The CDR3 extends over 12 amino acids. CDR1 is MDHEN and CDR2 is SYDVKM in the germline V gene. CDR3 in amino acids: CASSLWAYEQYF. The CDR3 DNA sequence: TGTGCCAGCAGTCTGTGGGCCTACGAGCAGTACTTC.

The J gene is TRBJ2-3, the V gene TRBV30; D is tentatively TRBD1 or TRBD2 (5 bases each). Germline V gene lookup returns CDR1 GTSNPN and CDR2 SVGIG (reference sequence). The V end was cut by 0 bases, the J end by 4 bases, with 14 bases between. CDR3 length: 15 residues. The CDR3 DNA sequence: TGTGCCTGGAGTGTAGGGGCTAGCCTCCCAGATACGCAGTATTTT. Protein product: CAWSVGASLPDTQYF.

The V call is TRBV5-8, the J call TRBJ2-5, with D possibly matching TRBD1 (6 bases). The V and J ends lost 3 bases and 4 bases respectively, with 13 bases between them. The CDR3 is 14 amino acids. Germline V gene lookup returns CDR1 SGHTS and CDR2 YDEGEE. CDR3 DNA: TGTGCCAGCAGCTCCAGGGGTGGTCGAGAGACCCAGTACTTC. Encoded protein: CASSSRGGRETQYF.

The chain is built from TRBV15 and TRBJ2-5; a weak D match, TRBD1 (6 bases). Between the trimmed V and J ends, which lost 2 bases and 2 bases, there was a span of 9 bases. The germline gives CDR1 LNHNV, CDR2 YYDKDF (reference sequence). The CDR3 has 14 residues. The CDR3 protein is CATSRWTVQETQYF. The CDR3 DNA follows: TGTGCCACCAGCAGATGGACAGTACAAGAGACCCAGTACTTC.

This chain joins TRBV6-6 and TRBJ1-4, with 7 bases lining up with TRBD1. CDR1 and CDR2 (germline): MNHNY, SVGAGI (reference sequence). The CDR3 has 13 amino acids. The trim removed 11 bases at V and 5 bases at J, leaving 8 bases unmatched. CDR3 nucleotides: TGTGCCGTACCCGGGACAGCGAATGAAAAACTGTTTTTT. The encoded protein is CAVPGTANEKLFF.

The V and J genes are TRBV6-5 and TRBJ1-4; TRBD1 might be the D (5 bases). The CDR3 loop spans 14 amino acids. With 5 bases removed from V and 5 bases from J, the gap between germline ends came to 12 bases. The V gene's germline CDR1 is MNHEY and CDR2 SVGAGI. The CDR3 loop reads CASSNRGANEKLFF. CDR3 DNA: TGTGCCAGCAGTAACCGGGGCGCAAATGAAAAACTGTTTTTT.

The count of this clone is one. This chain connects TRBV28 to TRBJ2-1; D is undetermined. CDR3 size: 12 residues. CDR1 MDHEN and CDR2 SYDVKM come from the germline V gene. V was trimmed by 5 bases and J by 9 bases, leaving 11 bases between them. This CDR3 reads CASSPPRSEQFF. CDR3 sequence (DNA): TGTGCCAGCAGTCCTCCCCGGTCTGAGCAGTTCTTC.

This chain links TRBV9 with TRBJ2-7; 12 nucleotides agree with TRBD2. This CDR3 comprises 18 residues. The V and J ends lost 3 bases and 2 bases, in that order; junction bases with no gene match: 12. Germline CDR1 SGDLS, CDR2 YYNGEE. DNA of the CDR3: TGTGCCAGCAGCGCGACTAGCGGGAGCGGCCCCTTTGCCTACGAGCAGTACTTC. Translated, it gives CASSATSGSGPFAYEQYF.

On this clone: Other nucleotide sequences from this sample produce the same CDR3. The chain is built from TRBV7-2 and TRBJ2-7; 7 bases are shared with TRBD2. CDR3 length equals 14 residues. CDR1 is SGHTA, CDR2 FQGNSA, per germline. Trimming took 1 base from V and 2 from J; bases not matched to a gene: 2. The DNA for the CDR3 is TGTGCCAGCAGCTTAGGGGGGAGGGCCTACGAGCAGTACTTC. It specifies CASSLGGRAYEQYF.

The chain uses TRBV5-1 and TRBJ2-7; no clear D gene. With 0 bases removed from V and 2 bases from J, the gap between germline ends came to 9 bases. The CDR3 covers 14 residues. Germline V lookup: CDR1 SGHRS, CDR2 YFSETQ. CDR3 sequence reads: CASSLAPPTYEQYF. Here the CDR3 DNA reads TGCGCCAGCAGCTTGGCTCCTCCTACCTACGAGCAGTACTTC.

The rearrangement uses TRBV10-3 and TRBJ2-3; D tentatively reads TRBD1 or TRBD2 (5 bases each). CDR3 length: 16 amino acids. Deletions cut 3 bases from V and 5 bases from J, with 18 bases between. Germline lookup yields CDR1 ENHRY and CDR2 SYGVKD. The CDR3 is CAISDLAPSGGDTQYF. The CDR3 DNA reads as TGTGCCATCAGTGATTTAGCGCCAAGTGGGGGAGATACGCAGTATTTT.

The rearrangement links TRBV11-2 to TRBJ2-7; 10 bases fit TRBD2. The CDR3 sequence is 15 residues long. From germline, CDR1 is SGHAT and CDR2 FQNNGV. The trim removed 5 bases at V and 1 base at J, leaving 5 bases unmatched. The CDR3 DNA reads TGTGCCAGCAGCATCGGGACTAGCGAATCCTACGAGCAGTACTTC. This codes for CASSIGTSESYEQYF. Full variable domain (remainder filled in from reference TRBV11-2 and TRBJ2-7): EAGVAQSPRYKIIEKRQSVAFWCNPISGHATLYWYQQILGQGPKLLIQFQNNGVVDDSQLPKDRFSAERLKGVDSTLKIQPAKLEDSAVYLCASSIGTSESYEQYFGPGTRLTVT.

This CDR3 reads CAISEGPSGQGTGELFF. CDR3 nucleotides: TGTGCCATCAGTGAGGGGCCCTCGGGACAGGGGACCGGGGAGCTGTTTTTT. This rearrangement joins TRBV10-3 to TRBJ2-2; TRBD1 matches at 10 bases. V was clipped by 2 bases and J by 5 bases; unmatched bases: 8. The germline CDR1 and CDR2 sequences are ENHRY and SYGVKD. The CDR3 runs 17 residues.

The chain links TRBV11-2 to TRBJ2-7, with D perhaps matching TRBD1 (6 bases). The ends were cut back, 5 bases at V and 0 bases at J, with 11 bases in the middle. Germline CDR1 reads SGHAT; CDR2 reads FQNNGV. CDR3 length: 14 amino acids. The DNA of the CDR3 is TGTGCCAGCAGCCTACGGACAGCCTCCTACGAGCAGTACTTC. This translates into CASSLRTASYEQYF.

The V and J genes are TRBV9 and TRBJ2-1, with D uncertain. The V end lost 6 bases, the J end lost 0 bases, and 7 bases lay between the germline ends. The V gene's germline CDR1 is SGDLS and CDR2 YYNGEE. The CDR3 totals 13 residues. The DNA for the CDR3 is TGTGCCAGCAACAAGAACTCCTACAATGAGCAGTTCTTC. This gives the protein CASNKNSYNEQFF. Full variable domain (rest looked up from reference TRBV9 and TRBJ2-1): DSGVTQTPKHLITATGQRVTLRCSPRSGDLSVYWYQQSLDQGLQFLIQYYNGEERAKGNILERFSAQQFPDLHSELNLSSLELGDSALYFCASNKNSYNEQFFGPGTRLTVL.

The chain recombines TRBV5-4 with TRBJ2-7; 7 bases match TRBD2. The germline V gene has CDR1 SGHNT and CDR2 YYREEE (reference sequence). The trim removed 6 bases at V and 4 bases at J, leaving 16 bases unmatched. CDR3 length: 16 residues. CDR3 coding DNA: TGTGCCAGCACTATTGGGGGGGTAAGGGTAGGGTACGAGCAGTACTTC. It specifies CASTIGGVRVGYEQYF.

This clone was counted once. This CDR3 is CASSELAGTGGVSNQPQHF. For the CDR3, the DNA is TGTGCCAGCAGTGAATTGGCCGGGACAGGGGGCGTCAGCAATCAGCCCCAGCATTTT. The rearrangement joins TRBV2 to TRBJ1-5, with 12 bases fitting TRBD1. The CDR3 has 19 residues. In germline, CDR1 is SNHLY, CDR2 FYNNEI. The V and J ends lost 2 bases and 1 base, in that order; junction bases with no gene match: 9.

This chain connects TRBV11-2 to TRBJ2-3; D is possibly TRBD1 (5 bases). CDR1 and CDR2 from the germline V gene are SGHAT and FQNNGV. This CDR3 contains 18 residues. Trimming removed 1 base at V and 2 bases at J, with 19 bases between. The CDR3 sequence: CASSLGFDRGLITDTQYF. CDR3 nucleotides: TGTGCCAGCAGCTTAGGTTTCGATAGGGGATTAATCACAGATACGCAGTATTTT.

This chain connects TRBV6-5 to TRBJ1-5; 8 bases agree with TRBD1. The CDR3 totals 13 residues. V trimming: 8 bases; J trimming: 4 bases; junction bases outside the gene matches: 4. CDR1 MNHEY and CDR2 SVGAGI come from the germline V gene. The CDR3 protein is CASRTGGNQPQHF. The CDR3 coding sequence is TGTGCCAGCCGAACAGGGGGAAATCAGCCCCAGCATTTT.

The rearrangement uses TRBV4-1 and TRBJ2-1; possible D gene TRBD2, 6 bases. Per germline, CDR1 MGHRA and CDR2 YSYEKL. V was trimmed by 1 base and J by 8 bases, leaving 9 bases between them. The CDR3 length is 13 residues. CDR3 in amino acids: CASSQGTGDEQFF. The CDR3 coding sequence is TGCGCCAGCAGCCAAGGGACGGGGGATGAGCAGTTCTTC.

The V gene is TRBV28, the J gene TRBJ2-5, with 12 bases aligning to TRBD2. The CDR3 runs to 20 residues. V shed 4 bases, J shed 3 bases, and the junction held 18 bases outside the gene matches. Germline lookup yields CDR1 MDHEN and CDR2 SYDVKM. The CDR3 nucleotides are TGTGCCAGCAGTTCTCTTATTCTAGCGGGAGGGCCGGTGGAAAAAGAGACCCAGTACTTC. As protein: CASSSLILAGGPVEKETQYF.

J is TRBJ2-1 and V is TRBV5-4; no firm D call. The germline V gene has CDR1 SGHNT and CDR2 YYREEE (reference sequence). Trimming removed 2 bases from V and 6 bases from J, with 6 bases in between. The CDR3 covers 12 residues. The CDR3 reads CASSLKINEQFF. CDR3 bases: TGTGCCAGCAGCTTAAAGATCAATGAGCAGTTCTTC. The whole variable domain, remainder taken from reference TRBV5-4 and TRBJ2-1, is ETGVTQSPTHLIKTRGQQVTLRCSSQSGHNTVSWYQQALGQGPQFIFQYYREEENGRGNFPPRFSGLQFPNYSSELNVNALELDDSALYLCASSLKINEQFFGPGTRLTVL.

The V gene is TRBV19, the J gene TRBJ2-1; 8 bases align to TRBD2. Looked up from germline, CDR1 is LNHDA and CDR2 is SQIVND (reference sequence). The CDR3 runs 15 residues. J lost 8 bases, V lost 9 bases, and 15 bases had no gene match. CDR3 in amino acids: CASSDLLSGTHEQFF. The CDR3 DNA reads as TGTGCCAGCTCCGACTTACTTAGCGGGACCCATGAGCAGTTCTTC.

The J gene is TRBJ2-7, the V gene TRBV7-9, with D hard to call. There are 13 residues in the CDR3. V shed 1 base and J shed 1 base, with 5 bases lying between them. In germline, CDR1 is SEHNR, CDR2 FQNEAQ (reference sequence). The CDR3 nucleotides are TGTGCCAGCAGCTTAGTTGAGTCCTACGAGCAGTACTTC. It yields the protein CASSLVESYEQYF.

The V and J genes are TRBV4-2 and TRBJ2-7, with unresolved D. With 0 bases removed from V and 5 bases from J, the gap between germline ends came to 2 bases. Germline loops: CDR1 LGHNA, CDR2 YNFKEQ. The CDR3 runs 11 residues. As DNA, the CDR3 is TGTGCCAGCAGCCAAGACCACGAGCAGTACTTC. This encodes CASSQDHEQYF.

The rearrangement uses TRBV27 and TRBJ2-7; D perhaps matches TRBD2 (5 bases). The CDR3 loop spans 14 amino acids. V lost 6 bases and J 2 bases, leaving 14 bases between the germline ends. Germline V gene lookup returns CDR1 MNHEY and CDR2 SMNVEV (reference sequence). The CDR3: CASSPQAAPYEQYF. Here the CDR3 DNA reads TGTGCCAGCAGCCCCCAAGCGGCTCCCTACGAGCAGTACTTC.